A selection of T cell receptor beta chains follows, all from one sample in a study of PD-1 blockade in classical Hodgkin lymphoma. Assay used: immunoSEQ multiplex PCR; TCRdb lists only in-frame clones, some missing. The sample has roughly 56,000 clones; around 89% are singletons. The starting material was peripheral blood mononuclear cells (PBMCs), obtained before the second cycle of nivolumab. All receptors come from a human donor with classical Hodgkin lymphoma. Each CDR3 is given with its conserved first and last residue. The order of the fields is J gene, clone size, D gene, V gene, CDR3 protein, CDR3 DNA. The D gene is left open where the match is weak. Expanded clones are given a class, and other clones once, few, many or no size at all.

j_call: TRBJ2-2; clone_size: .; d_call: TRBD1; v_call: TRBV11-1; cdr3_aa: CASSGQGNTGELFF; cdr3_nt: TGTGCCAGCAGCGGACAGGGGAATACCGGGGAGCTGTTTTTT
j_call: TRBJ2-7; clone_size: few; d_call: .; v_call: TRBV29-1; cdr3_aa: CSVSDNYEQYF; cdr3_nt: TGCAGCGTTTCCGACAACTACGAGCAGTACTTC
j_call: TRBJ1-4; clone_size: .; d_call: TRBD1; v_call: TRBV7-3; cdr3_aa: CASSLGGQGNEKLFF; cdr3_nt: TGTGCCAGCAGCTTAGGGGGACAGGGGAATGAAAAACTGTTTTTT
j_call: TRBJ1-1; clone_size: .; d_call: .; v_call: TRBV7-9; cdr3_aa: CASSLNRENTEAFF; cdr3_nt: TGTGCCAGCAGCTTAAACAGGGAGAACACTGAAGCTTTCTTT
j_call: TRBJ2-3; clone_size: .; d_call: TRBD2; v_call: TRBV9; cdr3_aa: CASSPLPGLTHYTQYF; cdr3_nt: TGTGCCAGCTCCCCTCTCCCGGGACTAACACACTATACGCAGTATTTT
j_call: TRBJ2-1; clone_size: once; d_call: TRBD1; v_call: TRBV5-5; cdr3_aa: CASSGGQGNEQFF; cdr3_nt: TGTGCCAGCAGCGGCGGACAGGGAAATGAGCAGTTCTTC
j_call: TRBJ1-1; clone_size: .; d_call: .; v_call: TRBV6-6; cdr3_aa: CASNPPGNTEAFF; cdr3_nt: TGTGCCAGCAACCCCCCAGGGAACACTGAAGCTTTCTTT
j_call: TRBJ1-4; clone_size: few; d_call: .; v_call: TRBV18; cdr3_aa: CASSPGRRGYEKLFF; cdr3_nt: TGTGCCAGCTCACCGGGACGCCGGGGGTACGAAAAACTGTTTTTT
j_call: TRBJ1-1; clone_size: .; d_call: .; v_call: TRBV9; cdr3_aa: CASSVEGVGNTEAFF; cdr3_nt: TGTGCCAGCAGCGTAGAGGGGGTCGGAAACACTGAAGCTTTCTTT
j_call: TRBJ1-4; clone_size: .; d_call: TRBD1; v_call: TRBV15; cdr3_aa: CATSRDRGNEKLFF; cdr3_nt: TGTGCCACCAGCAGAGACAGGGGGAACGAAAAACTGTTTTTT
j_call: TRBJ1-2; clone_size: .; d_call: TRBD1; v_call: TRBV13; cdr3_aa: CASLYSPGTGKSNYYGYTF; cdr3_nt: TGTGCCAGCCTCTACTCCCCCGGGACAGGAAAATCCAACTACTATGGCTACACCTTC
j_call: TRBJ2-2; clone_size: .; d_call: TRBD2; v_call: TRBV7-8; cdr3_aa: CASSLTSGGSTGELFF; cdr3_nt: TGTGCCAGCAGCTTAACGAGCGGGGGGTCCACCGGGGAGCTGTTTTTT
j_call: TRBJ2-1; clone_size: .; d_call: TRBD2; v_call: TRBV7-9; cdr3_aa: CASSSRGLAGVRSYNEQFF; cdr3_nt: TGTGCCAGCAGCTCCCGGGGACTAGCGGGGGTTCGCTCCTACAATGAGCAGTTCTTC
j_call: TRBJ2-7; clone_size: .; d_call: .; v_call: TRBV27; cdr3_aa: CASSLGGGDMYEQYF; cdr3_nt: TGTGCCAGCAGTTTAGGTGGGGGGGACATGTACGAGCAGTACTTC
j_call: TRBJ2-7; clone_size: once; d_call: .; v_call: TRBV5-1; cdr3_aa: CASSLGQGEGYEQYF; cdr3_nt: TGCGCCAGCAGCTTGGGGCAGGGAGAAGGGTACGAGCAGTACTTC
j_call: TRBJ2-3; clone_size: .; d_call: .; v_call: TRBV7-9; cdr3_aa: CASSLGGLSTDTQYF; cdr3_nt: TGTGCCAGCAGCTTAGGGGGGCTCAGCACAGATACGCAGTATTTT
j_call: TRBJ2-2; clone_size: .; d_call: TRBD1; v_call: TRBV5-1; cdr3_aa: CASSRAPGTGGAGELFF; cdr3_nt: TGCGCCAGCAGCAGAGCTCCCGGGACAGGGGGGGCCGGGGAGCTGTTTTTT
j_call: TRBJ2-7; clone_size: .; d_call: .; v_call: TRBV6-1; cdr3_aa: CASSADTVSF; cdr3_nt: TGTGCCAGCAGTGCGGACACGGTATCCTTC
j_call: TRBJ1-1; clone_size: once; d_call: .; v_call: TRBV2; cdr3_aa: CASASQENTEAFF; cdr3_nt: TGTGCCAGCGCCTCACAGGAGAACACTGAAGCTTTCTTT
j_call: TRBJ1-1; clone_size: .; d_call: TRBD1; v_call: TRBV6-6; cdr3_aa: CASSLQGASTEAFF; cdr3_nt: TGTGCCAGCAGTTTACAGGGGGCGAGTACTGAAGCTTTCTTT
j_call: TRBJ2-5; clone_size: .; d_call: TRBD2; v_call: TRBV7-9; cdr3_aa: CASSSGSGGAQETQYF; cdr3_nt: TGTGCCAGCAGCTCTGGGTCCGGGGGGGCCCAAGAGACCCAGTACTTC
j_call: TRBJ1-5; clone_size: .; d_call: .; v_call: TRBV6-6; cdr3_aa: CASSYPREPQHF; cdr3_nt: TGTGCCAGCAGTTACCCCCGGGAGCCCCAGCATTTT
j_call: TRBJ2-5; clone_size: .; d_call: .; v_call: TRBV5-1; cdr3_aa: CASSLTTRTEETQYF; cdr3_nt: TGCGCCAGCAGCTTGACAACCCGGACAGAAGAGACCCAGTACTTC
j_call: TRBJ2-5; clone_size: few; d_call: .; v_call: TRBV5-6; cdr3_aa: CASSLAGQQETQYF; cdr3_nt: TGTGCCAGCAGCTTGGCGGGCCAGCAAGAGACCCAGTACTTC
j_call: TRBJ1-2; clone_size: .; d_call: .; v_call: TRBV7-9; cdr3_aa: CASSLLSETSIGYTF; cdr3_nt: TGTGCCAGCAGCTTACTTTCAGAGACGTCAATTGGCTACACCTTC
j_call: TRBJ1-4; clone_size: few; d_call: TRBD1; v_call: TRBV4-2; cdr3_aa: CASAAPGQGNEKLFF; cdr3_nt: TGTGCCAGCGCAGCGCCGGGACAGGGGAACGAAAAACTGTTTTTT
j_call: TRBJ2-5; clone_size: .; d_call: TRBD1; v_call: TRBV10-2; cdr3_aa: CASSEPRQGVETQYF; cdr3_nt: TGCGCCAGCAGTGAGCCCAGACAGGGGGTAGAGACCCAGTACTTC
j_call: TRBJ2-3; clone_size: .; d_call: .; v_call: TRBV27; cdr3_aa: CASSLVDRITDTQYF; cdr3_nt: TGTGCCAGCAGTTTAGTTGACCGAATCACAGATACGCAGTATTTT
j_call: TRBJ2-2; clone_size: .; d_call: TRBD2; v_call: TRBV10-3; cdr3_aa: CAIGRTSGAETGELFF; cdr3_nt: TGTGCCATCGGGAGGACTAGCGGGGCTGAAACCGGGGAGCTGTTTTTT
j_call: TRBJ1-4; clone_size: .; d_call: .; v_call: TRBV7-9; cdr3_aa: CASSLRVPINEKLFF; cdr3_nt: TGTGCCAGCAGCTTACGAGTACCCATCAATGAAAAACTGTTTTTT
j_call: TRBJ2-7; clone_size: .; d_call: .; v_call: TRBV7-3; cdr3_aa: CASSPSGGYYEQYF; cdr3_nt: TGTGCCAGCAGCCCCTCAGGAGGATACTACGAGCAGTACTTC
j_call: TRBJ2-3; clone_size: few; d_call: TRBD2; v_call: TRBV4-1; cdr3_aa: CASSQGGSGPLAGDTQYF; cdr3_nt: TGCGCCAGCAGCCAAGGCGGTAGCGGGCCTCTCGCCGGAGATACGCAGTATTTT
j_call: TRBJ1-2; clone_size: .; d_call: .; v_call: TRBV6-6; cdr3_aa: CASSYSQGSSGYGYTF; cdr3_nt: TGTGCCAGCAGTTACTCGCAGGGAAGTAGTGGCTATGGCTACACCTTC
j_call: TRBJ1-2; clone_size: once; d_call: .; v_call: TRBV11-2; cdr3_aa: CASGEGLGYTF; cdr3_nt: TGTGCCAGCGGGGAGGGGTTGGGCTACACCTTC
j_call: TRBJ2-3; clone_size: .; d_call: TRBD2; v_call: TRBV5-1; cdr3_aa: CASSLGLAGGADTLYF; cdr3_nt: TGCGCCAGCAGCTTGGGACTAGCGGGGGGTGCAGATACGCTATATTTT
j_call: TRBJ2-3; clone_size: .; d_call: .; v_call: TRBV5-1; cdr3_aa: CASSPSSGTDTQYF; cdr3_nt: TGCGCCAGCAGCCCATCGAGCGGCACAGATACGCAGTATTTT
j_call: TRBJ1-6; clone_size: .; d_call: .; v_call: TRBV5-1; cdr3_aa: CASSQQGYNSPLHF; cdr3_nt: TGCGCCAGCAGCCAGCAGGGTTATAATTCACCCCTCCACTTT
j_call: TRBJ1-1; clone_size: .; d_call: TRBD1; v_call: TRBV10-3; cdr3_aa: CAISADRGLYEAFF; cdr3_nt: TGTGCCATCAGTGCGGACAGGGGACTTTATGAAGCTTTCTTT
j_call: TRBJ1-2; clone_size: .; d_call: TRBD1; v_call: TRBV27; cdr3_aa: CASSSQGIYGYTF; cdr3_nt: TGTGCCAGCAGTTCACAGGGGATCTATGGCTACACCTTC
j_call: TRBJ2-2; clone_size: .; d_call: .; v_call: TRBV5-1; cdr3_aa: CASSLVPENTGELFF; cdr3_nt: TGCGCCAGCAGCTTGGTCCCAGAGAACACCGGGGAGCTGTTTTTT
j_call: TRBJ2-1; clone_size: .; d_call: .; v_call: TRBV19; cdr3_aa: CASSMDLNNEQFF; cdr3_nt: TGTGCCAGTAGTATGGACCTAAACAATGAGCAGTTCTTC
j_call: TRBJ2-5; clone_size: once; d_call: TRBD2; v_call: TRBV4-1; cdr3_aa: CASSQASGGYQETQYF; cdr3_nt: TGCGCCAGCAGCCAAGCTAGCGGAGGGTACCAAGAGACCCAGTACTTC
j_call: TRBJ2-1; clone_size: .; d_call: TRBD1; v_call: TRBV6-6; cdr3_aa: CASSYGQGAYDEQFF; cdr3_nt: TGTGCCAGCAGTTACGGGCAGGGGGCCTACGATGAGCAGTTCTTC
j_call: TRBJ1-4; clone_size: .; d_call: .; v_call: TRBV28; cdr3_aa: CASSLLGRGTNEKLFF; cdr3_nt: TGTGCCAGCAGTTTATTAGGTCGGGGAACTAATGAAAAACTGTTTTTT
j_call: TRBJ1-5; clone_size: .; d_call: .; v_call: TRBV12-2; cdr3_aa: CASRSGTGDQPQHF; cdr3_nt: TGTGCAAGTCGCTCCGGAACAGGGGATCAGCCCCAGCATTTT
j_call: TRBJ1-4; clone_size: .; d_call: .; v_call: TRBV5-1; cdr3_aa: CASSLSGGNEKLFF; cdr3_nt: TGCGCCAGCAGCTTGTCAGGCGGTAATGAAAAACTGTTTTTT
j_call: TRBJ2-3; clone_size: few; d_call: TRBD2; v_call: TRBV5-1; cdr3_aa: CASSLTGTSRSYTQYF; cdr3_nt: TGCGCCAGCAGCTTAACCGGGACTAGCCGCTCGTATACGCAGTATTTT
j_call: TRBJ2-7; clone_size: .; d_call: .; v_call: TRBV7-2; cdr3_aa: CASSYGQPYYEQYF; cdr3_nt: TGTGCCAGCAGCTACGGACAGCCGTACTACGAGCAGTACTTC
j_call: TRBJ1-1; clone_size: .; d_call: .; v_call: TRBV5-1; cdr3_aa: CASSIGGTEAFF; cdr3_nt: TGCGCCAGCAGCATAGGGGGCACTGAAGCTTTCTTT